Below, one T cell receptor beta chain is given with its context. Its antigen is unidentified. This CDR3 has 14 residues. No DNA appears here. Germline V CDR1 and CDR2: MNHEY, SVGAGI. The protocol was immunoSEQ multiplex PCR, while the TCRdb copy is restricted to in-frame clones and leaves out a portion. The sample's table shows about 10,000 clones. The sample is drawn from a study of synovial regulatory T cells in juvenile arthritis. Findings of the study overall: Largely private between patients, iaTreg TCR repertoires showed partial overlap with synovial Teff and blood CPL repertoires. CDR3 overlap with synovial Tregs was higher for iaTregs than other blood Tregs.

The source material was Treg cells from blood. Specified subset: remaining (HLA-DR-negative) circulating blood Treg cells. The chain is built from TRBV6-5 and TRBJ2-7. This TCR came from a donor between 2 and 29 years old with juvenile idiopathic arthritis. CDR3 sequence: CASSYSKGSYEQYF.